This T cell receptor beta chain was captured by sequencing in a study of blood T cell repertoires in COVID-19. Whole-study context: The United States, Italy and Spain were the sources of the acute and convalescent COVID-19 samples.

This clone was counted once. CDR1 is SGHTA and CDR2 is FQGNSA in the germline V gene. CDR3 length equals 14 residues. V lost 4 bases, J lost 7 bases, and 11 bases lay in between. Produced via immunoSEQ multiplex PCR; TCRdb's table is partial and in-frame only. The repertoire holds 250,000 or so clones, with roughly 88% as singletons. The rearrangement links TRBV7-2 to TRBJ1-6; no clear D. The material sequenced was peripheral blood. The source is a man aged 80 or over with acute or convalescent COVID-19. The CDR3 sequence: CASSSEGANSPLHF. CDR3 in DNA: TGTGCCAGCAGCTCAGAGGGCGCGAATTCACCCCTCCACTTT. Full variable domain (rest looked up from reference TRBV7-2 and TRBJ1-6): GAGVSQSPSNKVTEKGKDVELRCDPISGHTALYWYRQSLGQGLEFLIYFQGNSAPDKSGLPSDRFSAERTGGSVSTLTIQRTQQEDSAVYLCASSSEGANSPLHFGNGTRLTVT.